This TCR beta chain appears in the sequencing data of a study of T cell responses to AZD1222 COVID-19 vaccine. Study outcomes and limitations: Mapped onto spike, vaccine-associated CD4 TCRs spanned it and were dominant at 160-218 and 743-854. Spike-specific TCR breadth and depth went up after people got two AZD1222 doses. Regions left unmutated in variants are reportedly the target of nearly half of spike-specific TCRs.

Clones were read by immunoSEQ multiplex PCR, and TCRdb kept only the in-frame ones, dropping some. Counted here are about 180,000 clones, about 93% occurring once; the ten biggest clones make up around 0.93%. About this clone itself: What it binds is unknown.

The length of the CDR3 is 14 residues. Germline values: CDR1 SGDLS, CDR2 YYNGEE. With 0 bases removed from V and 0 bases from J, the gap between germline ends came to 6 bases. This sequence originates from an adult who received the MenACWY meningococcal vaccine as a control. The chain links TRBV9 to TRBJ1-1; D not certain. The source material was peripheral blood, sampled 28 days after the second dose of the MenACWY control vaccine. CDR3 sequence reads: CASSVGRMNTEAFF. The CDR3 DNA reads TGTGCCAGCAGCGTAGGACGGATGAACACTGAAGCTTTCTTT.